This T cell receptor beta chain appears in the sequencing data of a study of radiotherapy plus CTLA-4 blockade in lung cancer. Study details: For 15% to 20% of patients, objective responses occurred, and roughly 31% had disease control. Broader study findings: Early blood T cell clone changes and increased post-radiation serum interferon-beta were reportedly the strongest response predictors.

Turning to this clone: Its matching antigen is unknown.

Profiled with immunoSEQ multiplex PCR; TCRdb holds only in-frame clones, not every one. The profile covers approximately 46,000 clones, with approximately 81% appearing a single time and roughly 25% taken by the ten largest. The CDR3 runs to 16 residues. V shed 5 bases, J shed 1 base, and the junction held 10 bases outside the gene matches. In germline, CDR1 is SGHTA, CDR2 FQGTGA. The source material was peripheral blood, sampled from a patient treated with radiotherapy plus ipilimumab. This rearrangement joins TRBV7-3 to TRBJ2-7; 8 bases align to TRBD2. This TCR was recovered from a human donor with non-small cell lung cancer whose response to radiotherapy plus ipilimumab could not be evaluated. The CDR3 bases are TGTGCCAGCAGCGACTATCGGGGACTAGGATCCTACGAGCAGTACTTC. Translation: CASSDYRGLGSYEQYF. The variable domain in full, with the rest retrieved from reference TRBV7-3 and TRBJ2-7, is GAGVSQTPSNKVTEKGKYVELRCDPISGHTALYWYRQSLGQGPEFLIYFQGTGAADDSGLPNDRFFAVRPEGSVSTLKIQRTERGDSAVYLCASSDYRGLGSYEQYFGPGTRLTVT.